Listed below are T cell receptor beta chains from one sample, sequenced in a study of T-cell reconstitution after alpha-beta-depleted transplantation in children. TCRdb used MiXCR to reprocess the PCR reads, holding one entry per CDR3 protein. The sample contains roughly 120,000 distinct CDR3 sequences, 20% to 25% of which appear only once. The source was PBMCs, mostly from graft donor cells, collected 180 days after TCRalphabeta/CD19-depleted stem cell transplant. These receptors were taken from a male patient under 10 years old who had a stem cell transplant for chronic granulomatous disease, so the T cells may come from the graft donor. Both conserved end residues are trimmed from each CDR3.

CDR3 protein: ASSRRVSGNTGELF
J gene: TRBJ2-2
V gene: TRBV12-3/TRBV12-4

CDR3 protein: ASSFVVRGYGYT
J gene: TRBJ1-2
V gene: TRBV12-3/TRBV12-4

CDR3 protein: ASSLVGQKPQH
J gene: TRBJ1-5
V gene: TRBV5-1

CDR3 protein: ASCRDSREQY
J gene: TRBJ2-7
V gene: TRBV2

CDR3 protein: SARVRTSTDTQY
J gene: TRBJ2-3
V gene: TRBV20-1

CDR3 protein: SGVPGGGEKLF
J gene: TRBJ1-4
V gene: TRBV20-1

CDR3 protein: ATPRLAGNEAF
J gene: TRBJ1-1
V gene: TRBV6-1

CDR3 protein: SVQHNEQF
J gene: TRBJ2-1
V gene: TRBV29-1

CDR3 protein: ASSLALHREGTGELF
J gene: TRBJ2-2
V gene: TRBV7-9

CDR3 protein: SALSGGGNNEQF
J gene: TRBJ2-1
V gene: TRBV20-1

CDR3 protein: ASSFDSFDYEQY
J gene: TRBJ2-7
V gene: TRBV12-3/TRBV12-4

CDR3 protein: ATRLAREVYEQF
J gene: TRBJ2-1
V gene: TRBV15

CDR3 protein: ASSLAQDRSSYEQY
J gene: TRBJ2-7
V gene: TRBV5-1

CDR3 protein: SARVDRAPPETQY
J gene: TRBJ2-5
V gene: TRBV20-1

CDR3 protein: AWSIHRTSDSYEQY
J gene: TRBJ2-7
V gene: TRBV30

CDR3 protein: ASSVASGTPYNEQF
J gene: TRBJ2-1
V gene: TRBV9

CDR3 protein: ASSSRDPYNEQF
J gene: TRBJ2-1
V gene: TRBV5-5

CDR3 protein: SPYRGLGYT
J gene: TRBJ1-2
V gene: TRBV20-1

CDR3 protein: ASSFFRTSSTDTQY
J gene: TRBJ2-3
V gene: TRBV7-9

CDR3 protein: ASSLEGGSSYNEQF
J gene: TRBJ2-1
V gene: TRBV7-2

CDR3 protein: SAKRKGETQY
J gene: TRBJ2-5
V gene: TRBV20-1

CDR3 protein: ATSRTLTGVQETQY
J gene: TRBJ2-5
V gene: TRBV15